This TCR beta chain was documented in a study of T cells after posttransplantation cyclophosphamide. The study, taken as a whole, reports: Tissue-infiltrating T cells from skin or gut overlapped little with blood T cells.

Assay used: immunoSEQ multiplex PCR; TCRdb lists only in-frame clones, some missing. Observed in the sample are tens of thousands of clones, none of them singletons. On the day of bone marrow donation, the related graft donor provided peripheral blood. The CDR3 is 14 amino acids. Trimming removed 2 bases from V and 0 bases from J, with 6 bases in between. Germline V gives CDR1 MDHEN, CDR2 SYDVKM. The table lists this clone with many counts. No antigen is known for it. Sequenced material: PBMCs. This chain uses TRBV28 with TRBJ2-3, with a tentative D call TRBD1 (5 bases). The sequence was obtained from a woman aged 45-65 years in good health and a related stem cell transplant donor. The CDR3 region is CASSLQGSTDTQYF. DNA for the CDR3: TGTGCCAGCAGTTTACAGGGTAGCACAGATACGCAGTATTTT. The full variable domain, in which reference TRBV28 and TRBJ2-3 provide the parts outside the CDR3, is DVKVTQSSRYLVKRTGEKVFLECVQDMDHENMFWYRQDPGLGLRLIYFSYDVKMKEKGDIPEGYSVSREKKERFSLILESASTNQTSMYLCASSLQGSTDTQYFGPGTRLTVL.